This is a list of T cell receptor beta chains from one sample in a study of blood T cells in healthy people across ages. TCRdb redid the calling of the 5' RACE reads with MiXCR, one entry per CDR3 protein. The table records 850,000 to 1,000,000 distinct CDR3 sequences, approximately 50% of them present only once. Sequenced: blood. Receptors were obtained from a woman aged 60-75 years in good health. Each CDR3 is given with its conserved first and last residue.

V	J	length	CDR3
TRBV5-1	TRBJ2-7	18	CASEPPGTSYRRGAEQYF
TRBV28	TRBJ2-1	14	CASSLPSAKNEQFF
TRBV20-1	TRBJ2-1	16	CSARRSDPGSYNEQFF
TRBV4-3	TRBJ1-2	15	CASSQKIGTNYGYTF
TRBV20-1	TRBJ2-7	12	CSAADRGYEQYF
TRBV18	TRBJ2-7	15	CASSPPSQTTGGLYF
TRBV9	TRBJ2-1	17	CASSVGKGRGSYNEQFF
TRBV28	TRBJ2-5	14	CASSSRQGLKTQYF
TRBV3-1	TRBJ2-5	14	CASSQMVSQETQYF
TRBV20-1	TRBJ2-1	15	CSARGLAGAWNEQFF
TRBV7-9	TRBJ2-3	14	CASQTGTSTDTQYF
TRBV20-1	TRBJ2-1	16	CSARDRRGGAYNEQFF
TRBV7-9	TRBJ2-1	12	CASSPRWDEQFF
TRBV13	TRBJ2-4	17	CASSLPTSGAVFGEQYF
TRBV4-2	TRBJ2-1	16	CASSQVLAGELTEQFF
TRBV7-2	TRBJ2-5	15	CASSLIGVVQETQYF
TRBV7-9	TRBJ1-1	12	CASRSTGTEAFF
TRBV28	TRBJ2-5	10	CATSEGTQYF
TRBV5-1	TRBJ2-7	16	CASSLGNGDGVREQYF
TRBV20-1	TRBJ2-7	15	CSAPPPFGQHYEQYF
TRBV6-1	TRBJ2-5	15	CASTSGRASGETQYF
TRBV27	TRBJ1-6	15	CASSPWTGHNSPLHF
TRBV27	TRBJ1-2	13	CASSYTANYGYTF
TRBV5-1	TRBJ1-2	16	CASRPERQHLSEDYTF
TRBV7-9	TRBJ2-7	17	CASSLARGLGQISEQYF
TRBV29-1	TRBJ2-7	13	CSVRRDNTYEQYF
TRBV27	TRBJ2-3	16	CASRPVGSFRTDTQYF